This T cell receptor beta chain is drawn from a study of blood T cell repertoires in COVID-19. Study-wide context: PBMCs, B-cell-depleted T cells, or T cells provided the cDNA or gDNA that made up the material.

The CDR3 covers 13 residues. Trimming took off 11 bases at V and 5 bases at J, with 16 bases between the two ends. Germline values: CDR1 MNHEY, CDR2 SVGAGI. Sequencing used immunoSEQ multiplex PCR; TCRdb keeps in-frame clones, though not all of them. The profile shows nearly 55,000 clones, 65% to 85% of them singletons. This chain uses TRBV6-5 with TRBJ2-1; no clear D gene. Sequenced input: peripheral blood. This clonotype was sampled from a human donor with active or convalescent COVID-19. The donor label of this sample is uncertain. The chain's CDR3 is CASLRPNNNEQFF. The DNA for the CDR3 is TGTGCCTCCTTACGCCCTAATAACAATGAGCAGTTCTTC.